The rows below give T cell receptor beta chains drawn from one sample of a study of T cells in Graves' hyperthyroidism and ophthalmopathy. TCRdb re-analysed the multiplex PCR reads in MiXCR, keeping a single row per CDR3 protein. Of a few hundred thousand distinct CDR3 sequences listed, around a sixth are singletons. Sequencing was done on a sample of blood. The origin of the receptors is a man in his late teens or twenties with Graves' ophthalmopathy. The CDR3 runs from the conserved cysteine through the conserved F or W. A D gene is named only where the DNA matches it firmly. For some rows the clone size is stated as once, few or many, or as a class when expanded; others skip it.

D gene	J gene	V gene	clone size	CDR3 DNA	CDR3 protein
.	TRBJ2-7	TRBV20-1	many	TGCAGTGCTAGTCGAGGCTGGGAGCAGTACTTC	CSASRGWEQYF
.	TRBJ1-4	TRBV5-5	few	TGTGCCAGGGACAATGAAAAACTGTTTTTT	CARDNEKLFF
TRBD1	TRBJ2-5	TRBV20-1	many	TGCAAAGCCGGACAGGGCCTAACCCAGTACTTC	CKAGQGLTQYF
.	TRBJ1-5	TRBV19	.	TGTGCCAGTAGTATTTGGGACAATCAGCCCCAGCATTTT	CASSIWDNQPQHF
TRBD2	TRBJ2-3	TRBV20-1	.	TGCAGTGCTATTCGGCGGGGGGCAGATACGCAGTATTTT	CSAIRRGADTQYF
.	TRBJ2-7	TRBV6-1	many	TGTGCCAGCGGAGTAACCGGGATTCTCTACGAGCAGTACTTC	CASGVTGILYEQYF
TRBD1	TRBJ1-2	TRBV24-1	few	TGTGCCACCAGTGACTTGACAGGGGTCTATGGCTACACCTTC	CATSDLTGVYGYTF
TRBD2	TRBJ2-7	TRBV7-9	.	TGTGCCAGCAGTCGGGACTCTAGCGGGGGGGATAGCTCCTACGAGCAGTACTTC	CASSRDSSGGDSSYEQYF
TRBD2	TRBJ2-5	TRBV5-5	.	TGTGCCAGCAGCTCCGAGGCGGGCGGGGGGGCGGTACGAGAGACCCAGTACTTC	CASSSEAGGGAVRETQYF
.	TRBJ2-3	TRBV7-2	many	TGTGCCAGCAGCCCCCCCGGCTCGCGTACGCAGTATTTT	CASSPPGSRTQYF
TRBD2	TRBJ2-1	TRBV20-1	many	TGCAGTGCTAGAGGACTAGCGGGGGGGGGGAATGAGCAGTTCTTC	CSARGLAGGGNEQFF
TRBD1	TRBJ1-6	TRBV5-1	.	TGCGCCAGCAGCTTGGATATCGCAGGGGGCAGTGCCTATAATTCACCCCTCCACTTT	CASSLDIAGGSAYNSPLHF
.	TRBJ2-1	TRBV6-2/TRBV6-3	.	TGTGCCAGCAGTTTCCGACCTTACGAAGAGCAGTTCTTC	CASSFRPYEEQFF
.	TRBJ2-1	TRBV7-3	many	TGTGCCAGCAGCCTACCGAACAATGAGCAGTTCTTC	CASSLPNNEQFF
.	TRBJ2-7	TRBV29-1	many	TGCAGCGTTGAAGGCCCGACAGTCTACGAGCAGTACTTC	CSVEGPTVYEQYF
TRBD2	TRBJ2-7	TRBV2	many	TGTGCCAGCAATAGCGGGGGGCAAGCCTACGAGCAGTACTTC	CASNSGGQAYEQYF
.	TRBJ1-6	TRBV12-3/TRBV12-4	many	TGTGCCAGCAACGAAAGGGGGTCCCAGCCTAATTCACCCCTCCACTTT	CASNERGSQPNSPLHF
TRBD2	TRBJ2-1	TRBV9	.	TGTGCCAGCAGCGTAGCGGGAGGGTTTAATGAGCAGTTCTTC	CASSVAGGFNEQFF
.	TRBJ1-5	TRBV7-8	many	TGTGCCAGCAGACCGGGACCTTATAGCAATCAGCCCCAGCATTTT	CASRPGPYSNQPQHF
TRBD2	TRBJ2-3	TRBV7-3	.	TGTGCCAGCAGCGAAACCGGGACTAGCGGGGCTACAGATACGCAGTATTTT	CASSETGTSGATDTQYF
.	TRBJ1-2	TRBV19	.	TGTGCCGCCAGCCGGGCCGGAGACTATGGCTACACCTTC	CAASRAGDYGYTF
TRBD1	TRBJ2-7	TRBV28	few	TGTGCCAGCACACAGGGGCCGACCTACGAGCAGTACTTC	CASTQGPTYEQYF
.	TRBJ2-2	TRBV7-8	.	TGTGCCAGCAGCTTGGACACGGCCGGGGAGCTGTTTTTT	CASSLDTAGELFF
.	TRBJ1-5	TRBV28	many	TGTGCCAGCGCTGCCCGGGGCTATAGCAATCAGCCCCAGCATTTT	CASAARGYSNQPQHF
.	TRBJ2-1	TRBV13	many	TGTGCCAGCAGCGGAGGGACTTCACCCGCAGGGGATGAGCAGTTCTTC	CASSGGTSPAGDEQFF
.	TRBJ2-2	TRBV20-1	few	TGCAGTGCTAGAGGCGAAAACACCGGGGAGCTGTTTTTT	CSARGENTGELFF
TRBD1	TRBJ2-2	TRBV12-3/TRBV12-4	once	TGTGCCAGCAGTTGGGGACAGGTGGAAAGCGAGATGTTTTTT	CASSWGQVESEMFF
TRBD2	TRBJ2-3	TRBV12-3/TRBV12-4	many	TGTGCCAGCAGCCCTCTTGGGGGGGGGGTAACAGATACGCAGTATTTT	CASSPLGGGVTDTQYF
TRBD2	TRBJ2-1	TRBV4-1	.	TGCACCAGCAGCCAGAAGGGAGGCGGGGGGAGAGATGAGCAGTTCTTC	CTSSQKGGGGRDEQFF
TRBD2	TRBJ2-1	TRBV5-8	.	TGCGCCAGCAGATTAAGCGGGGGTGATCTCAATGAGCAGTTCTTC	CASRLSGGDLNEQFF